Presented here are 17 T cell receptor beta chains from one specimen sequenced in a study of blood T cells in healthy people across ages. For the second PCR, which ran for 7 to 11 cycles, a sample-barcoded 5' primer and a J-beta primer mix were used. TCRdb recomputed calls from the 5' RACE reads with MiXCR, one row per CDR3 protein. The sample has approximately 800,000 distinct CDR3 sequences; more than 45% are singletons. The specimen was blood. The origin of the receptors is a man between 25 and 39 years old in good health.

Only a few counts were recorded for this clonotype. The chain uses TRBV2 and TRBJ2-1; 9 bases are shared with TRBD1. V lost 9 bases, J lost 10 bases, and 1 base stayed unmatched. The germline V gene has CDR1 SNHLY and CDR2 FYNNEI. CDR3 length: 10 amino acids. In DNA form, the CDR3 reads TGTGCCAGTACAGGGGGCGAGCAGTTCTTC. Residues: CASTGGEQFF.

CDR3 region: CAPPPRAPNEQYF. The CDR3 nucleotides are TGTGCCCCGCCCCCCAGGGCCCCTAACGAGCAGTACTTC. The chain is built from TRBV7-2 and TRBJ2-5; D may be TRBD1 (5 bases). The J call may be faulty, since TRBJ2-7 better matches the DNA end. Germline lookup yields CDR1 SGHTA and CDR2 FQGNSA. The CDR3 sequence is 13 residues long.

This clonotype was picked up one time. This rearrangement joins TRBV6-6 to TRBJ2-7; tentative D call: TRBD2 (5 bases). V shed 9 bases and J shed 2 bases, with 8 bases lying between them. The germline V gene has CDR1 MNHNY and CDR2 SVGAGI (reference sequence). This CDR3 is 11 amino acids long. CDR3 DNA sequence: TGTGCCAGGAACGGGACCTACGAGCAGTACTTC. Protein product: CARNGTYEQYF.

J is TRBJ2-5 and V is TRBV28, with D possibly being TRBD1 or TRBD2 (5 bases each). Germline lookup yields CDR1 MDHEN and CDR2 SYDVKM. The CDR3 runs 17 residues. Trimming removed 3 bases from V and 11 bases from J, with 28 bases in between. In DNA form, the CDR3 reads TGTGCCAGCAGTTTTGAGGCAGGGACGTTGACTTTATACGTGCAGTACTTC. Protein: CASSFEAGTLTLYVQYF.

This clonotype appeared a few times. The chain links TRBV7-2 to TRBJ2-5, with 11 bases that match TRBD1. Looked up from germline, CDR1 is SGHTA and CDR2 is FQGNSA. This CDR3 is 16 amino acids long. Germline trimming cut 1 base from V and 6 bases from J; bases unmatched to any gene: 7. In DNA form, the CDR3 reads TGTGCCAGCAGCTTAGAAAGGACAGGGGGCAGGCAGACCCAGTACTTC. Its translation: CASSLERTGGRQTQYF. Full variable domain (outside the CDR3, taken from reference TRBV7-2 and TRBJ2-5): GAGVSQSPSNKVTEKGKDVELRCDPISGHTALYWYRQSLGQGLEFLIYFQGNSAPDKSGLPSDRFSAERTGGSVSTLTIQRTQQEDSAVYLCASSLERTGGRQTQYFGPGTRLLVL.

This chain uses TRBV5-1 with TRBJ2-1; perhaps TRBD2 as D (5 bases). The CDR3 totals 13 residues. Germline V gives CDR1 SGHRS, CDR2 YFSETQ. V shed 10 bases and J shed 8 bases, with 19 bases lying between them. As DNA, the CDR3 is TGCGCCTCCAGGTCCCTGTCAGCGGATGAGCAGTTCTTC. This encodes CASRSLSADEQFF.

The chain has TRBV12-3 or TRBV12-4 and TRBJ1-5; no clear D. The CDR3 runs to 15 residues. Trimming took off 5 bases at V and 11 bases at J, with 22 bases between the two ends. The chain's CDR3 is CASSPLLLSSGTQHF. The DNA of the CDR3 is TGTGCCAGCAGTCCACTCCTTCTTTCGTCGGGGACCCAGCATTTT.

On this clonotype itself: Possible read error: a much larger clone is one base away. V and J are TRBV4-2 and TRBJ2-1; D unresolved. The V end lost 0 bases, the J end lost 10 bases, and 10 bases lay between the germline ends. Germline V gene data show CDR1 as LGHNA and CDR2 as YNFKEQ. The CDR3 is made up of 13 amino acids. CDR3 sequence (DNA): TGTGCCAGCAGCCAAGATGTGGCTTACGAGCAGTTCTTC. Its protein is CASSQDVAYEQFF.

The chain recombines TRBV10-3 with TRBJ1-2; D perhaps matches TRBD1 (6 bases). Germline lookup yields CDR1 ENHRY and CDR2 SYGVKD. V lost 7 bases, J lost 5 bases, and 14 bases lay in between. The CDR3 consists of 13 residues. The CDR3, as DNA: TGTGCCATCACCTCGGACAGTCTTTATGGCTACACCTTC. Translation gives CAITSDSLYGYTF.

The chain carries TRBV5-1 and TRBJ2-7, with D possibly being TRBD1 or TRBD2 (5 bases each). V dropped 0 bases and J dropped 5 bases, with 18 bases sitting between them. Germline V gene lookup returns CDR1 SGHRS and CDR2 YFSETQ. The CDR3 contains 16 residues. The CDR3 protein is CASSLGTGTIVDEQYF. The DNA for the CDR3 is TGCGCCAGCAGCTTGGGGACCGGGACCATAGTCGACGAGCAGTACTTC.

The V call is TRBV7-2, the J call TRBJ2-5; perhaps TRBD1 as D (6 bases). The CDR3 totals 15 residues. CDR1 SGHTA and CDR2 FQGNSA come from the germline V gene. V was cut by 0 bases and J by 5 bases, with 13 bases left in between. CDR3 protein: CASSLAVGAWETQYF. Here the CDR3 DNA reads TGTGCCAGCAGCTTAGCGGTGGGGGCATGGGAGACCCAGTACTTC.

This rearrangement joins TRBV5-1 to TRBJ2-1; D possibly corresponds to TRBD2 (5 bases). V was shortened by 4 bases and J by 6 bases, with 14 bases between the two germline ends. The germline gives CDR1 SGHRS, CDR2 YFSETQ. CDR3 length: 14 amino acids. The CDR3 spells CASSLTRTLNEQFF. CDR3 sequence (DNA): TGCGCCAGCAGCCTAACGAGGACTCTCAATGAGCAGTTCTTC.

J is TRBJ1-1 and V is TRBV6-1, with D tentatively TRBD1 (5 bases). Per germline, CDR1 MNHNS and CDR2 SASEGT. The V end lost 4 bases, the J end lost 3 bases, and 9 bases lay between the germline ends. The CDR3 runs to 13 residues. The CDR3 sequence is CASSAQDDTEAFF. CDR3 coding DNA: TGTGCCAGCAGTGCACAGGATGACACTGAAGCTTTCTTT.

CDR3 protein: CSAPPAGQKAYEQYF. The CDR3 bases are TGCAGTGCTCCCCCTGCAGGGCAGAAGGCCTACGAGCAGTACTTC. The rearrangement joins TRBV20-1 to TRBJ2-7; a possible D gene is TRBD1 (5 bases). In germline, CDR1 is DFQATT, CDR2 SNEGSKA (reference sequence). The CDR3 length is 15 residues. V lost 5 bases and J lost 2, with 19 bases in between.

This sequence joins TRBV5-1 and TRBJ2-3; 15 nucleotides align to TRBD2. V shed 3 bases, J shed 4 bases, and the junction held 0 bases outside the gene matches. The CDR3 length is 15 residues. Germline CDR1 and CDR2: SGHRS and YFSETQ. The CDR3 bases are TGCGCCAGCAGCTGGACTAGCGGGGGGGCAGATACGCAGTATTTT. Translating gives CASSWTSGGADTQYF.

This clonotype was detected many times. The chain carries TRBV5-6 and TRBJ2-1; 14 bases are shared with TRBD2. The V and J ends lost 3 bases and 10 bases, in that order; junction bases with no gene match: 9. In germline, CDR1 is SGHDT, CDR2 YYEEEE. The CDR3 extends over 16 amino acids. CDR3 nucleotides: TGTGCCAGCAGCTCACCGGGACTAGCGGGAGTTCCCGAGCAGTTCTTC. This translates into CASSSPGLAGVPEQFF.

As concerns this clonotype: This clone may be a read error of a much larger clone one base away. The chain carries TRBV20-1 and TRBJ2-5; D ambiguous. Germline values: CDR1 DFQATT, CDR2 SNEGSKA (reference sequence). The CDR3 has 12 residues. The CDR3 here is CCATLAGETQYF. DNA for the CDR3: TGCTGTGCTACCTTAGCTGGGGAGACCCAGTACTTC.